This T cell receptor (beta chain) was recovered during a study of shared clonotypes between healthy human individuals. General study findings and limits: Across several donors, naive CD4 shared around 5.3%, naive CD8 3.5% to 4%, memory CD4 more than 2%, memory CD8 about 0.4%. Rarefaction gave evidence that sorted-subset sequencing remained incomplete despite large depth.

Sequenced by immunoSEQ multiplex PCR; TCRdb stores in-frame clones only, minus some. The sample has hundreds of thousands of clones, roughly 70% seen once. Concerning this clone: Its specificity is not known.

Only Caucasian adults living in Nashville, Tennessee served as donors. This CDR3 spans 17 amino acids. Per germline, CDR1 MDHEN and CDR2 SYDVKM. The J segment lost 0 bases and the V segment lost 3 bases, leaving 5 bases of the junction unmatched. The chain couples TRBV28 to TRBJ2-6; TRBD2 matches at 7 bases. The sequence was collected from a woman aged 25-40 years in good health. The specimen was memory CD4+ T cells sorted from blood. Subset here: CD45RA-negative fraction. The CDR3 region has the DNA TGTGCCAGCAGTTTCGGGGAGGGAAACTCTGGGGCCAACGTCCTGACTTTC. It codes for CASSFGEGNSGANVLTF.